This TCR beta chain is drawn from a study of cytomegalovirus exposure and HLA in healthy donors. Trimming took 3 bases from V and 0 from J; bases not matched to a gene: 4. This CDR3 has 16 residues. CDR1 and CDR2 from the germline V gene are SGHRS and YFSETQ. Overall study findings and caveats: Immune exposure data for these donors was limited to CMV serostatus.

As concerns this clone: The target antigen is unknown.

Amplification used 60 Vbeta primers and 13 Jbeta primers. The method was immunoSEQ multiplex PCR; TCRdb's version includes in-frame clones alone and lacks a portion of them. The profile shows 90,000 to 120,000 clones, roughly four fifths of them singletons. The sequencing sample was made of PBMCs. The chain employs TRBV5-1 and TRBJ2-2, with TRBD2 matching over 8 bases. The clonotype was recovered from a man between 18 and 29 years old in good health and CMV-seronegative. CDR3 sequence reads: CASSSIAGPNTGELFF. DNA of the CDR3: TGCGCCAGCAGCTCGATAGCGGGGCCGAACACCGGGGAGCTGTTTTTT.